This TCR beta chain was profiled in a study of metastatic and nonmetastatic thyroid tumors. Study details: Both malignant and benign thyroid patients supplied peripheral blood and tumor or nodule tissue samples, across which the repertoires of these patients were then compared.

Original data processing: The study's classifier, a distant-metastasis tool for papillary thyroid cancer, was built using CDR3 differences across clinicopathological groups. TCRdb used MiXCR to call clones anew from the PCR reads. The authors' filters were not applied to this entry. The data show 21,000 or so clones, approximately 20% seen once. CDR1 and CDR2 from the germline V gene are MGHRA and YSYEKL. The CDR3 consists of 18 residues. V gave up 5 bases and J gave up 1 base; unmatched junction bases: 9. This clone has ten or more counts. Its antigen is unknown. Study-wide results and limits: Significantly higher TCR beta diversity was reportedly seen in malignant thyroid tumors than benign nodules, in blood and tumor.

Each patient came to thyroid surgery without any prior treatment (of any kind). Input material: blood. The TCR was taken from a male donor with papillary thyroid cancer or a benign thyroid nodule (not recorded which). Some clones in this sample may be carry-over from other donors' samples. The chain joins TRBV4-1 to TRBJ2-3; 13 positions match TRBD2. The CDR3 sequence is CASSKTSGGAIGTDTQYF. In DNA form, the CDR3 reads TGCGCCAGCAGCAAAACTAGCGGGGGGGCTATTGGCACAGATACGCAGTATTTT.